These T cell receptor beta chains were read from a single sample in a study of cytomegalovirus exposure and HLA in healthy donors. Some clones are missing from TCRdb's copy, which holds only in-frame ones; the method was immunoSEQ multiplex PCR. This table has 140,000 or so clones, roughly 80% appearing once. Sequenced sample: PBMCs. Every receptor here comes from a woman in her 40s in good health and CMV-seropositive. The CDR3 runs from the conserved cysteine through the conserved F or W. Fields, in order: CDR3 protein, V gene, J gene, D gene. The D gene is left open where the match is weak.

CASTRDSSYNEQFF	TRBV27	TRBJ2-1	TRBD1
CAWSVKDRGYGYTF	TRBV30	TRBJ1-2	TRBD1
CASSTGSLSTDTQYF	TRBV9	TRBJ2-3	NA
CASRTTDTGELFF	TRBV5-1	TRBJ2-2	NA
CASSLDRGRGSYGYTF	TRBV5-5	TRBJ1-2	TRBD1
CASTQDWWNDQETQYF	TRBV7-2	TRBJ2-5	NA
CASSPQGGDTQYF	TRBV6-1	TRBJ2-3	NA
CATSVGGEGIYEQYF	TRBV15	TRBJ2-7	TRBD2
CASSVGASGRADEQFF	TRBV9	TRBJ2-1	TRBD2
CSVAGGGLGTDTQYF	TRBV29-1	TRBJ2-3	TRBD2
CASSTPVEGAREQYF	TRBV5-1	TRBJ2-7	TRBD1
CASSLGTGDLYEQYF	TRBV27	TRBJ2-7	TRBD1
CASSRNTPRDRFEKLFF	TRBV19	TRBJ1-4	TRBD1
CASSPREPNTEAFF	TRBV5-4	TRBJ1-1	NA
CASSGQGYEQYF	TRBV6-5	TRBJ2-7	TRBD1
CASTWDIGNTIYF	TRBV6-5	TRBJ1-3	NA
CASSYVGARNEQFF	TRBV6-6	TRBJ2-1	NA
CASSDRLSGTNNNEQFF	TRBV25-1	TRBJ2-1	TRBD2
CASSLVATGDSGEQYF	TRBV7-3	TRBJ2-7	TRBD1
CASRDRTGGSSYEQYF	TRBV2	TRBJ2-7	TRBD1
CASSLLSGNTIYF	TRBV6-1	TRBJ1-3	NA
CASSGTSAITYEQYF	TRBV27	NA	TRBD2
CASSTRTGGSVYNEQFF	TRBV5-1	TRBJ2-1	TRBD1
CASTESGGAYEQYF	TRBV6-5	NA	TRBD2
CASSTSADTQYF	TRBV9	TRBJ2-3	NA
CASSFDGSGRETDTQYF	TRBV27	TRBJ2-3	TRBD2
CASSRTSGANEQYF	TRBV2	TRBJ2-7	TRBD2
CASRSLGGNEQFF	TRBV6-4	TRBJ2-1	NA
CATSRIMGQAYIQYF	TRBV15	TRBJ2-4	TRBD1
CASSQYTGTGPYEQYF	TRBV14	TRBJ2-7	NA
CASSLAEDISYEQYF	TRBV7-8	TRBJ2-7	NA
CASSSPQGSASYEQYF	TRBV7-9	TRBJ2-7	NA